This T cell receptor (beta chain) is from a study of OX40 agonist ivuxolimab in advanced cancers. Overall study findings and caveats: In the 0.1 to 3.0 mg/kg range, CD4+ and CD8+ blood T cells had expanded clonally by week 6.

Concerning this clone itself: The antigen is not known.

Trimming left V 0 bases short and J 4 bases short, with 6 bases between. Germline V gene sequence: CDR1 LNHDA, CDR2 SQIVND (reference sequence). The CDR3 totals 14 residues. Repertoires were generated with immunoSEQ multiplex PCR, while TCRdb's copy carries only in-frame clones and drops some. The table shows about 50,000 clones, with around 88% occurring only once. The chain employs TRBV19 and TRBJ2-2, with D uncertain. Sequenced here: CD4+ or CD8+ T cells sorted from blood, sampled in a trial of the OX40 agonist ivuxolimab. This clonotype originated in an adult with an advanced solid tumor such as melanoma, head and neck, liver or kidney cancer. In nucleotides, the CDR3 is TGTGCCAGTAGTATAGATCGATCCACCGGGGAGCTGTTTTTT. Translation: CASSIDRSTGELFF.